This T cell receptor (beta chain) was recorded in a study of blood T cells in healthy people across ages. Findings and caveats of the study: CMV status of donors was unknown, possibly confounding expanded clonotype changes. Older age coincided with a roughly linear decline in TCR beta diversity per million T cells.

A minimum of 7 million PBMCs was isolated per sample. With a J-beta primer mix and a sample-barcoded 5' primer, a second PCR ran roughly 6 to 12 cycles. With 12 random nucleotides, a template-switch adaptor tagged each individual cDNA molecule. TCRdb reanalysed the 5' RACE reads using MiXCR and keeps one entry per CDR3 protein. The repertoire holds hundreds of thousands of distinct CDR3 sequences, with 58% as singletons. In its sample, this clonotype was seen a few times. Its antigen is currently unknown. The clonotype comes from a man aged 25 to 40 in good health. Input material: blood.

The CDR3 region is CASSLDSGTQREQYF. The CDR3 region has the DNA TGTGCCAGCAGCCTCGATTCCGGGACACAACGGGAGCAGTACTTC. The V call is TRBV4-2, the J call TRBJ2-5, with D possibly being TRBD1 or TRBD2 (6 bases each). CDR3 length: 15 amino acids. V dropped 4 bases and J dropped 11 bases, with 23 bases sitting between them. CDR1 is LGHNA and CDR2 is YNFKEQ in the germline V gene.